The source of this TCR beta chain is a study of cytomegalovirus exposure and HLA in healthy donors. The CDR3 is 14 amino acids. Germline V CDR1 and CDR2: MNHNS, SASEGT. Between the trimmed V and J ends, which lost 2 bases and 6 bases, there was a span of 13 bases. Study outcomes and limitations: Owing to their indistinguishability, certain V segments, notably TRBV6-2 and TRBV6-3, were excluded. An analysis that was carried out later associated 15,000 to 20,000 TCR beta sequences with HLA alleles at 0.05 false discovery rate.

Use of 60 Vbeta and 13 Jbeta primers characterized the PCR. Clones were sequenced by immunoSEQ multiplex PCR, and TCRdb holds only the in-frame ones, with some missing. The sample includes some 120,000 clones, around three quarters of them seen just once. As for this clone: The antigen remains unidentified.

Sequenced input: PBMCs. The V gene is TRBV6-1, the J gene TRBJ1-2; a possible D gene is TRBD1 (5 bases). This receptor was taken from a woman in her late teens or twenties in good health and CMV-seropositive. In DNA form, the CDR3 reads TGTGCCAGCAGTGAACGAGTAGGGGAGGATGGCTACACCTTC. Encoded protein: CASSERVGEDGYTF.